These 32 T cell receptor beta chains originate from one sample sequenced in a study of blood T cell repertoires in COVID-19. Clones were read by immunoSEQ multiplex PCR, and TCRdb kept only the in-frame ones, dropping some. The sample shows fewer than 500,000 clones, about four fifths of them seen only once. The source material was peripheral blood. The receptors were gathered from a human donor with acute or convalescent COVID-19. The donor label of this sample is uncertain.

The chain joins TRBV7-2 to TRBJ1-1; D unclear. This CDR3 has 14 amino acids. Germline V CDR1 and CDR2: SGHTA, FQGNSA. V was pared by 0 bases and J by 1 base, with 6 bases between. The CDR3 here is CASSLAYGNTEAFF. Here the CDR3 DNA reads TGTGCCAGCAGCTTAGCGTACGGGAACACTGAAGCTTTCTTT.

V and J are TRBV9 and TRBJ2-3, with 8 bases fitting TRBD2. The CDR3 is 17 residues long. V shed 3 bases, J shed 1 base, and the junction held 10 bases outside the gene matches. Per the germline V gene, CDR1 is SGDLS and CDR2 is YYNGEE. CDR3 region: CASSAEIGTSGTDTQYF. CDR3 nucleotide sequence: TGTGCCAGCAGCGCCGAGATCGGGACTAGTGGCACAGATACGCAGTATTTT.

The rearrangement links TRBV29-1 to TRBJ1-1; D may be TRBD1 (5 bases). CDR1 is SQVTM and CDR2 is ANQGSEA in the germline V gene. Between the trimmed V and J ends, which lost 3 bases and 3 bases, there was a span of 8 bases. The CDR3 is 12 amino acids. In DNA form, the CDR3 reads TGCAGCGTTGATTCAGGGTACACTGAAGCTTTCTTT. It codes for CSVDSGYTEAFF.

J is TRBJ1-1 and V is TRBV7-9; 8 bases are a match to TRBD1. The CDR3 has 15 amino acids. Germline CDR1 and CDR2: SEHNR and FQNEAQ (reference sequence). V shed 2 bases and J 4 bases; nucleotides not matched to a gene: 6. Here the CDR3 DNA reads TGTGCCAGCAGCTTAAATGCCCAGGGGGCCACTGAAGCTTTCTTT. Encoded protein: CASSLNAQGATEAFF.

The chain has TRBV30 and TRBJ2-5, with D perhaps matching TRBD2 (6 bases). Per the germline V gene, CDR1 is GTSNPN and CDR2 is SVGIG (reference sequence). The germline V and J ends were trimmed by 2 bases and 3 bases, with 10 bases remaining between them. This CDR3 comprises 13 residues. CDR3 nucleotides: TGTGCCTGGAGTCGGATAGCGGAAGAGACCCAGTACTTC. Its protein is CAWSRIAEETQYF. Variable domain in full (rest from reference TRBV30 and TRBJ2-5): SQTIHQWPATLVQPVGSPLSLECTVEGTSNPNLYWYRQAAGRGLQLLFYSVGIGQISSEVPQNLSASRPQDRQFILSSKKLLLSDSGFYLCAWSRIAEETQYFGPGTRLLVL.

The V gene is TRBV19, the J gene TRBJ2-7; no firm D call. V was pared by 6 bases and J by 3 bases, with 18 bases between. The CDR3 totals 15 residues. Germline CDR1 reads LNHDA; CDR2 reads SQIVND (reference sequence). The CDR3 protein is CASSKSFRFIYEQYF. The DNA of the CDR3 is TGTGCCAGTAGCAAATCCTTCAGATTTATCTACGAGCAGTACTTC.

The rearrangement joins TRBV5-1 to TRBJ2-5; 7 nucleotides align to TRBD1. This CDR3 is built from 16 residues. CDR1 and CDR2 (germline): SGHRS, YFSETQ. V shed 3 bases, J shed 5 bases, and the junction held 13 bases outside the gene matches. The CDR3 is CASSYNAGTEGETQYF. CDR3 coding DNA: TGCGCCAGCAGCTACAATGCCGGGACAGAGGGCGAGACCCAGTACTTC.

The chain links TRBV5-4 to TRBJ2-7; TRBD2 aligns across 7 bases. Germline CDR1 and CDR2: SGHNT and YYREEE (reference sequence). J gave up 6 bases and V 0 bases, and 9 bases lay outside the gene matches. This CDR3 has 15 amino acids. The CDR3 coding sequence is TGTGCCAGCAGCTTGGATCCCGGACTAGGCCGCGAGCAGTACTTC. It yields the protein CASSLDPGLGREQYF.

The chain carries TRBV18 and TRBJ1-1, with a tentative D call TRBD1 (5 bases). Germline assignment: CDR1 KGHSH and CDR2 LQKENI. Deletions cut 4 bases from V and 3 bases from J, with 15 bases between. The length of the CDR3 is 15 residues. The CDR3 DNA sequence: TGTGCCAGCTCACAACTAGTGGGGGGGGACACTGAAGCTTTCTTT. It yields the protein CASSQLVGGDTEAFF.

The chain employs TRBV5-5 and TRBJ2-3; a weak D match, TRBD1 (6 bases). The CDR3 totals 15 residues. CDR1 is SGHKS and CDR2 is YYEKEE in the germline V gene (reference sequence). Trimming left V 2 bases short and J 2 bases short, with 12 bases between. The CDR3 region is CASSFLQGSTDTQYF. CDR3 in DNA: TGTGCCAGCAGCTTTCTACAGGGTTCCACAGATACGCAGTATTTT.

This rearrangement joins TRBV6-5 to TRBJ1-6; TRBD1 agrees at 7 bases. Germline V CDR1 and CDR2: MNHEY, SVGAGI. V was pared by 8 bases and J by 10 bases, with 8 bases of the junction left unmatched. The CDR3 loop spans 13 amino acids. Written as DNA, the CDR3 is TGTGCCAGCCATCAGGGGGGCAGATCACCCCTCCACTTT. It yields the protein CASHQGGRSPLHF.

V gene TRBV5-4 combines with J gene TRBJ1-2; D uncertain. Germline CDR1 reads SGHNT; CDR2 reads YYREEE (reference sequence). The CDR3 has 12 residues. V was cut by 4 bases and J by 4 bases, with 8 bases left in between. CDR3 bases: TGTGCCAGCAGCCCCGGGATCTATGGCTACACCTTC. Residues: CASSPGIYGYTF.

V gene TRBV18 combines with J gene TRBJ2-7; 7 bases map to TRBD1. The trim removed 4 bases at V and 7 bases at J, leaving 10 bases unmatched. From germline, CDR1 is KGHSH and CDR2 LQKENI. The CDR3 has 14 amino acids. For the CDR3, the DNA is TGTGCCAGCTCACGCGGACAGGTGTCCCGGGAGCAGTACTTC. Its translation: CASSRGQVSREQYF.

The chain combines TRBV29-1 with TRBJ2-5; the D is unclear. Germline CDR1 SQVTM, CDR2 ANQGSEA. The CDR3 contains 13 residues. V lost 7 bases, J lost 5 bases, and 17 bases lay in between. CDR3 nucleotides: TGCAGCGCCGCAGGTCGGTTCCAGGAGACCCAGTACTTC. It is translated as CSAAGRFQETQYF.

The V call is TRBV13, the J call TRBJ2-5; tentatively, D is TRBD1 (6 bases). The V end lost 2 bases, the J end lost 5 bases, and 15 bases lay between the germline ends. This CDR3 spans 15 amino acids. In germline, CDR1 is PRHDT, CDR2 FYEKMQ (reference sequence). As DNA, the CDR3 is TGTGCCAGCAGCTTATATGCTGGGGGCGATGAGACCCAGTACTTC. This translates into CASSLYAGGDETQYF.

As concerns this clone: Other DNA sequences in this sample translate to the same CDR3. CDR3 amino acids: CATSRVQGLQETQYF. CDR3 in DNA: TGTGCCACCAGCAGAGTTCAGGGATTACAAGAGACCCAGTACTTC. The chain joins TRBV15 to TRBJ2-5; TRBD1 is a possible D gene (5 bases). The ends were cut back, 1 base at V and 2 bases at J, with 11 bases in the middle. Germline V gene sequence: CDR1 LNHNV, CDR2 YYDKDF (reference sequence). This CDR3 is 15 amino acids long.

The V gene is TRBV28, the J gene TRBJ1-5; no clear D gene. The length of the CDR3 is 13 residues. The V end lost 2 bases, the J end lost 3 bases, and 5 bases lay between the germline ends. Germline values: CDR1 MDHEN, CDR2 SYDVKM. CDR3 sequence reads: CASSLNYNQPQHF. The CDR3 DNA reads TGTGCCAGCAGTTTAAACTACAATCAGCCCCAGCATTTT.

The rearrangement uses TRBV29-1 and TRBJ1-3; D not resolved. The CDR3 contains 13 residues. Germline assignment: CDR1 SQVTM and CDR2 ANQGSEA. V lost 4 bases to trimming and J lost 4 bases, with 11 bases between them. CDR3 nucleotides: TGCAGCGTTGTTGGGCGCGGGGGAAACACCATATATTTT. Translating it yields CSVVGRGGNTIYF.

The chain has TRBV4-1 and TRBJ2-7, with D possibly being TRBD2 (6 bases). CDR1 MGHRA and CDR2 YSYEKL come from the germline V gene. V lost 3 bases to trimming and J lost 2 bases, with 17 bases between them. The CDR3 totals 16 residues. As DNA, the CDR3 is TGCGCCAGCAGCCAGACATCGGGACTGCCTACCTACGAGCAGTACTTC. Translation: CASSQTSGLPTYEQYF.

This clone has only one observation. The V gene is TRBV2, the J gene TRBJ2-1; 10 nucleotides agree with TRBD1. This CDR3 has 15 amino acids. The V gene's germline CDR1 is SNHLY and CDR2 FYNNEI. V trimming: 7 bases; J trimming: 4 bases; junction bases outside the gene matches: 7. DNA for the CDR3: TGTGCCAGCACCATGGACAGGGGGAAGTACAATGAGCAGTTCTTC. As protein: CASTMDRGKYNEQFF.

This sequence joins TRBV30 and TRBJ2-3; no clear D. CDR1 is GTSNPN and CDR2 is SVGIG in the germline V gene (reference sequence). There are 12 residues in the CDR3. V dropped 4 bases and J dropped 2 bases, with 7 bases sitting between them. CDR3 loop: CAWNLNTDTQYF. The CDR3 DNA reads TGTGCCTGGAACCTAAACACAGATACGCAGTATTTT.

CDR3 loop: CASSPGGGGTQYF. CDR3 coding DNA: TGCGCCAGCAGCCCCGGTGGTGGAGGGACCCAGTACTTC. The chain employs TRBV5-1 and TRBJ2-5, with D perhaps matching TRBD2 (5 bases). The CDR3 has 13 amino acids. Per germline, CDR1 SGHRS and CDR2 YFSETQ. V lost 4 bases, J lost 7 bases, and 14 bases lay in between.

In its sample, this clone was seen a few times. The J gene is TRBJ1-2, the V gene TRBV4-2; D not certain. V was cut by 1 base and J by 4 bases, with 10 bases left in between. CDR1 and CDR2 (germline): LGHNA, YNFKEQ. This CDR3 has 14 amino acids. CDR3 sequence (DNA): TGTGCCAGCAGCCAAGCAAAAGCCTTCTATGGCTACACCTTC. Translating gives CASSQAKAFYGYTF.

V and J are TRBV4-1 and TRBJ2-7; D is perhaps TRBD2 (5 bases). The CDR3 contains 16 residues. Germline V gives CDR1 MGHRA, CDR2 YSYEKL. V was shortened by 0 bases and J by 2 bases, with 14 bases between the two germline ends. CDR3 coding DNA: TGCGCCAGCAGCCAAGAATTGAACATGGGAGCCTACGAGCAGTACTTC. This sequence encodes CASSQELNMGAYEQYF.

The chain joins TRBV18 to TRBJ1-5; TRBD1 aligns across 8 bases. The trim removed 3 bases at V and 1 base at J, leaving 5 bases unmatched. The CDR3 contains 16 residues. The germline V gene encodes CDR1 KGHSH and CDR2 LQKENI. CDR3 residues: CASSPQGAGSNQPQHF. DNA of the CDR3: TGTGCCAGCTCACCTCAGGGGGCTGGGAGCAATCAGCCCCAGCATTTT.

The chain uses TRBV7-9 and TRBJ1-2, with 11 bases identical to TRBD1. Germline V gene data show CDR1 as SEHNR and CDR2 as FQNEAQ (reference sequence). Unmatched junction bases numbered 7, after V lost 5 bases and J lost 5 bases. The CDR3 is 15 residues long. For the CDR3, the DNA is TGTGCCAGCAGCCTCCGGGACAGGGGGGTGTATGGCTACACCTTC. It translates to CASSLRDRGVYGYTF.

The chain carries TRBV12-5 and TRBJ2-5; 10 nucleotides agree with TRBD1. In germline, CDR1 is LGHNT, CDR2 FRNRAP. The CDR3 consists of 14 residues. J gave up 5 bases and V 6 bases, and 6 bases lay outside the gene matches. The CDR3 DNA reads TGTGCTAGTGGAGCGGGACAGGGGCGGGAGACCCAGTACTTC. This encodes CASGAGQGRETQYF.

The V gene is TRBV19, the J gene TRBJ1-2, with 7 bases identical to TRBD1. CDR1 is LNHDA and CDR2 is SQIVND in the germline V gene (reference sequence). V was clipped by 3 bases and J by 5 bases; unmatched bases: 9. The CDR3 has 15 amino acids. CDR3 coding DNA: TGTGCCAGTAGTATTCAGGACAGGTTCGCTTATGGCTACACCTTC. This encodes CASSIQDRFAYGYTF.

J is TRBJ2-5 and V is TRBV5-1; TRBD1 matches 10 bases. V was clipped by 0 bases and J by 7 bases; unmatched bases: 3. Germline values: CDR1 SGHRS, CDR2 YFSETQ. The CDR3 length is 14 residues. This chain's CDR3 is CASSLGGTGATQYF. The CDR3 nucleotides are TGCGCCAGCAGCTTGGGCGGGACAGGGGCGACCCAGTACTTC.

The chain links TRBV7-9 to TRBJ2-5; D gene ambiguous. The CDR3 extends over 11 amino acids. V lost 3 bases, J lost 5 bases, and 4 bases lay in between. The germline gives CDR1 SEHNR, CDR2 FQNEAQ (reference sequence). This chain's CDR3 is CASSFMETQYF. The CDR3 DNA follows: TGTGCCAGCAGCTTTATGGAGACCCAGTACTTC.

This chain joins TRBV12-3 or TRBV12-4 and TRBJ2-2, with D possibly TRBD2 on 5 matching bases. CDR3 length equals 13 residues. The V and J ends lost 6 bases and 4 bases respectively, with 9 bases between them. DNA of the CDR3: TGTGCCAGCAGCGTAACTAGCACCGGGGAGCTGTTTTTT. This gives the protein CASSVTSTGELFF.

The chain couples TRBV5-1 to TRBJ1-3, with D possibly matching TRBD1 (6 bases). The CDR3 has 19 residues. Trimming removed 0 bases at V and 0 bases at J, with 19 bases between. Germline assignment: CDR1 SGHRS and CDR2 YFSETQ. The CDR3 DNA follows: TGCGCCAGCAGCTTGGACCCCCCGGGACAAGCAAACTCTGGAAACACCATATATTTT. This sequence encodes CASSLDPPGQANSGNTIYF.